This is a list of T cell receptor beta chains from one sample in a study of T cells in Graves' hyperthyroidism and ophthalmopathy. TCRdb ran MiXCR on the multiplex PCR reads and lists one entry per CDR3 protein. The sample holds around 610,000 distinct CDR3 sequences, roughly 15% seen once. The material sequenced was blood. Source of these receptors: a woman aged 40-49 years with Graves' ophthalmopathy. The CDR3 runs from the conserved cysteine through the conserved F or W. A D gene is named only where the DNA matches it firmly. Clone sizes are given selectively: once, few, many, or a class where the clone is expanded.

>TRBV6-2/TRBV6-3|TRBJ2-7|many|TRBD1
TGTGCCAGCAGTTCTGTCGGGACAGCGAGCTCCTACGAGCAGTACTTC
CASSSVGTASSYEQYF
>TRBV4-1|TRBJ1-1|few|.
TGCGCCAGCAGCCAAGAACGGCGAGCAATTCGAATCACTGAAGCTTTCTTT
CASSQERRAIRITEAFF
>TRBV15|TRBJ2-7|many|.
TGTGCCACCAGCAGAGATACCGACGCCGCTCAGTACTTC
CATSRDTDAAQYF
>TRBV28|TRBJ2-7|many|TRBD1
TGTGCCAGCAGTTTAGACAGGGGGCTGAACGAGCAGTACTTC
CASSLDRGLNEQYF
>TRBV20-1|TRBJ1-2|.|.
TGCAGTGCTAGATACGACACGGGGGGCCTCTATGGCTACACCTTC
CSARYDTGGLYGYTF
>TRBV7-3|TRBJ2-7|.|TRBD2
TGTGCCAGCAGCTTCCTCGACCTACTAGCGGCCGACTACGAGCAGTACTTC
CASSFLDLLAADYEQYF
>TRBV10-3|TRBJ2-5|many|.
TGTGCCATCAGTGATCATGCAGGGAGTCAAGAGACCCAGTACTTC
CAISDHAGSQETQYF
>TRBV29-1|TRBJ1-5|many|.
TGCAGCGTTGAACAGGGAACCGGTCAGCCCCAGCATTTT
CSVEQGTGQPQHF
>TRBV12-3/TRBV12-4|TRBJ1-2|.|.
TGTGCCAGCAGTTATGAGCGAGGGGCAATCGATGGCTACACCTTC
CASSYERGAIDGYTF
>TRBV27|TRBJ1-5|once|.
TGTGCCAGCAGTCCTCTACACGATAGCGTCAGCAATCAGCCCCAGCATTTT
CASSPLHDSVSNQPQHF
>TRBV29-1|TRBJ1-1|few|.
TGCAGCGCTTACGCCGGGACAAGAAGTCTCATGAACACTGAAGCTTTCTTT
CSAYAGTRSLMNTEAFF
>TRBV27|TRBJ1-5|.|.
TGTGCCAGCAACATTACGGGAGCAGGGAATCAGCCCCAGCATTTT
CASNITGAGNQPQHF
>TRBV14|TRBJ2-2|.|.
TGTGCCAGCAGCCGACAACAGGACACCGGGGAGCTGTTTTTT
CASSRQQDTGELFF
>TRBV19|TRBJ2-7|.|TRBD1
TGTGCCAGTAGTGGGACAGGGCCCTCCATGGAGCAGTACTTC
CASSGTGPSMEQYF
>TRBV10-3|TRBJ2-2|many|.
TGTGCCATTTCCGACGCAGGGGGAGGTACCGGGGAGCTGTTTTTT
CAISDAGGGTGELFF
>TRBV28|TRBJ2-2|many|.
TGTGCCAGCAGGGCGGCGTCGGGCACCGGGGAGCTGTTTTTT
CASRAASGTGELFF
>TRBV6-1|TRBJ1-3|many|TRBD1
TGTGCCAGCACCGGGACAGAAGGAAACACCATATATTTT
CASTGTEGNTIYF
>TRBV7-7|TRBJ2-7|many|.
TGTGCTAGCAGCTTAGTGGTGGAGGGGAGCTCCTACGAGCAGTACTTC
CASSLVVEGSSYEQYF
>TRBV6-4|TRBJ2-6|many|.
TGTGCCAGCAGACCCCCGTGGGCAGGGTCTTCTGGGGCCAACGTCCTGACTTTC
CASRPPWAGSSGANVLTF
>TRBV20-1|TRBJ2-5|many|.
TGCAGTGCTAGGAAACCTGGAGCCCAAGAGACCCAGTACTTC
CSARKPGAQETQYF
>TRBV7-2|TRBJ2-7|.|.
TGTGCCAGCAGCTTATCATTAGGGGCCACCTACGAGCAGTACTTC
CASSLSLGATYEQYF
>TRBV20-1|TRBJ1-2|.|TRBD1
TGCAGTGCTTTTGCCCCGGACAGGGGAGGGGCTGGCTACACCTTC
CSAFAPDRGGAGYTF
>TRBV2|TRBJ2-5|many|.
TGTGCCAGCAGTGCTTTGCGATGGGAGACCCAGTACTTC
CASSALRWETQYF
>TRBV19|TRBJ1-5|.|.
TGTGCCAGTACTTGGGACAACGATCAGCCCCAGCATTTT
CASTWDNDQPQHF
>TRBV7-9|TRBJ1-6|.|.
TGTGCCAGCAGCTCCATGACGGGGGCGAATTCACCCCTCCACTTT
CASSSMTGANSPLHF
>TRBV14|TRBJ1-2|.|.
TGTGCCAGCAGCCCACATATCAGGACAGATCCTACCTATGGCTACACCTTC
CASSPHIRTDPTYGYTF
>TRBV11-2|TRBJ2-7|many|TRBD2
TGTGCCAGCAGCTCAAGGGAGGGTGGGACCTACGAGCAGTACTTC
CASSSREGGTYEQYF
>TRBV18|TRBJ1-6|few|.
TGTGCCAGCTCACTGGGCACAGGGACTAATTCACCCCTCCACTTT
CASSLGTGTNSPLHF
>TRBV18|TRBJ1-5|.|.
TGTGCCAGCTCACACAGCAGGGACAATCAGCCCCAGCATTTT
CASSHSRDNQPQHF
>TRBV19|TRBJ1-1|.|TRBD1
TGTGCCAGTAGTGGACAGGGGTGGACTGAAGCTTTCTTT
CASSGQGWTEAFF
>TRBV25-1|TRBJ2-7|many|.
TGTGCCAGCAGTGATCCGTTGACCTACGAGCAGTACTTC
CASSDPLTYEQYF
>TRBV6-5|TRBJ2-2|many|.
TGTGCCAGCAGTTATAACGCCCGTCAGCTGTTTTTT
CASSYNARQLFF
>TRBV7-8|TRBJ2-7|.|.
TGTGCCAGCAGCAAAGTTGAAACCTACGAGCAGTACTTC
CASSKVETYEQYF
>TRBV11-2|TRBJ2-5|few|TRBD1
TGTGCCAGCAGCTTAGACCACCCAGGGGGCGGTGAGACCCAGTACTTC
CASSLDHPGGGETQYF
>TRBV9|TRBJ1-2|many|.
TGTGCCAGCAGCGTATTTGCCGACAGCCCTAACTATGGCTACACCTTC
CASSVFADSPNYGYTF
>TRBV3-1|TRBJ2-5|few|TRBD1
TGTGCCAGCAGCCAAATGACAGGGCTTGTCTACTTC
CASSQMTGLVYF
>TRBV5-5|TRBJ1-2|.|.
TGTGCCAGCAGCAGAATGGACGGCCACTATGGCTACACCTTC
CASSRMDGHYGYTF
>TRBV30|TRBJ2-7|many|.
TGTGCCTGGAACTCCGGGTGGGCCCCCGAGCAGTACTTC
CAWNSGWAPEQYF
>TRBV15|TRBJ2-1|many|.
TGTGCCACCAGCAGAGGCGGAAGCTACAATGAGCAGTTCTTC
CATSRGGSYNEQFF
>TRBV4-1|TRBJ1-3|.|.
TGCGCCAGCAGCCAAGACGGGGCTTTAGTTCTGGACACCATATATTTT
CASSQDGALVLDTIYF
>TRBV6-2/TRBV6-3|TRBJ2-2|many|.
TGTGCCAGCAGTTACTTCAACGTGGCCCGGGCCGGCCACACCGGGGAGCTGTTTTTT
CASSYFNVARAGHTGELFF
>TRBV29-1|TRBJ2-5|many|.
TGCAGCGTCAGGATGGGGGGCCAAGAGACCCAGTACTTC
CSVRMGGQETQYF
>TRBV19|TRBJ2-7|few|TRBD1
TGTGCCAGTAGTATCGGGACAGGCCTGAACTACGAGCAGTACTTC
CASSIGTGLNYEQYF
>TRBV29-1|TRBJ1-2|many|TRBD1
TGCAGCGTCCGGACAGGGGAGGGGTATGGCTACACCTTC
CSVRTGEGYGYTF
>TRBV19|TRBJ2-7|many|.
TGTGCCAGTAGTATCGAGCGGAACTACGAGCAGTACTTC
CASSIERNYEQYF